The 3 T cell receptor beta chains below were found in one sample sequenced in a study of technical replicates of blood from several donors. Generated by immunoSEQ multiplex PCR, the TCRdb table keeps only in-frame clones and is missing some. The sample lists 80,000 to 85,000 clones; roughly 90% were seen once. Sequencing was performed on T cells isolated from PBMCs. Every receptor here comes from a human donor in good health.

The V gene is TRBV7-2, the J gene TRBJ2-1; 11 bases line up with TRBD2. J gave up 14 bases and V 1 base, and 4 bases lay outside the gene matches. The CDR3 is made up of 13 amino acids. Germline CDR1 reads SGHTA; CDR2 reads FQGNSA. The CDR3 DNA reads TGTGCCAGCAGCTTAGGACTAGCGGGATGGGAGTTCTTC. Encoded protein: CASSLGLAGWEFF.

The chain links TRBV29-1 to TRBJ2-7, with 10 bases matching TRBD2. Germline CDR1 and CDR2: SQVTM and ANQGSEA. V was pared by 4 bases and J by 3 bases, with 6 bases of the junction left unmatched. The CDR3 is 14 amino acids. CDR3 region: CSVGRTSGFYEQYF. The CDR3 DNA reads TGCAGCGTTGGGCGGACTAGCGGTTTCTACGAGCAGTACTTC.

The chain employs TRBV5-1 and TRBJ2-1; 10 bases match TRBD1. V gave up 4 bases and J gave up 3 bases; unmatched junction bases: 10. Germline V lookup: CDR1 SGHRS, CDR2 YFSETQ. CDR3 length equals 17 residues. The CDR3 nucleotides are TGCGCCAGCAGCCAAGAAGCCGGGACAGGGGTCTACAATGAGCAGTTCTTC. Its protein product is CASSQEAGTGVYNEQFF.